The 28 T cell receptor beta chains below come from one sample, sequenced in a study of response to subunit inactivated influenza vaccine. Via MiXCR, TCRdb re-called the RT-PCR reads, giving one row per CDR3 protein. The sample yields 450,000 to 500,000 distinct CDR3 sequences, around 9.9% seen once. The material sequenced was PBMCs from blood, taken about 6 weeks after vaccination. The receptor set was obtained from a man aged 45 to 65 who received an inactivated influenza vaccine.

This clonotype occurred many times. The chain uses TRBV20-1 and TRBJ2-7, with 8 bases matching TRBD1. The trim removed 5 bases at V and 9 bases at J, leaving 9 bases unmatched. This CDR3 is 12 amino acids long. Germline CDR1 DFQATT, CDR2 SNEGSKA (reference sequence). The CDR3 DNA sequence: TGCAGTGCTCGGGGACAGGTCGGGGGGCAGTACTTC. It specifies CSARGQVGGQYF.

This clonotype has more than one count but fewer than ten. The genes are TRBV5-1 and TRBJ2-7; 9 bases are a match to TRBD1. Germline CDR1 and CDR2: SGHRS and YFSETQ. The CDR3 has 15 amino acids. The junction had 8 bases not matched to a gene; V was cut back by 2 bases and J by 5 bases. The CDR3 region is CASSLPGQGLDEQYF. The CDR3 region has the DNA TGCGCCAGCAGCTTACCGGGACAGGGATTGGACGAGCAGTACTTC.

This rearrangement joins TRBV4-2 to TRBJ2-2; D possibly matches TRBD1 or TRBD2 (6 bases each). CDR1 and CDR2 from the germline V gene are LGHNA and YNFKEQ. CDR3 length equals 16 residues. The V and J ends lost 0 bases and 7 bases respectively, with 15 bases between them. The CDR3 bases are TGTGCCAGCAGCCAAGAGTTTAGGGGGGCTGTCGGGGAGCTGTTTTTT. Protein product: CASSQEFRGAVGELFF.

This clonotype was seen ten or more times. This chain joins TRBV20-1 and TRBJ1-2, with 8 bases identical to TRBD1. Germline V CDR1 and CDR2: DFQATT, SNEGSKA (reference sequence). This CDR3 has 14 amino acids. J gave up 5 bases and V 1 base, and 6 bases lay outside the gene matches. CDR3 sequence (DNA): TGCAGTGCTAGAGTGGTAGACAGGGGATATGGCTACACCTTC. Translating it yields CSARVVDRGYGYTF.

This clonotype was recorded a few times. This chain connects TRBV5-1 to TRBJ1-2, with 10 nucleotides matching TRBD1. This CDR3 spans 14 amino acids. CDR1 is SGHRS and CDR2 is YFSETQ in the germline V gene. V trimming: 0 bases; J trimming: 7 bases; junction bases outside the gene matches: 3. The CDR3 DNA is TGCGCCAGCAGCTTGGAGACAGGGGGCGGTGGCTACACCTTC. It yields the protein CASSLETGGGGYTF.

The chain carries TRBV7-9 and TRBJ2-5, with TRBD1 matching 9 bases. CDR1 SEHNR and CDR2 FQNEAQ come from the germline V gene (reference sequence). With 3 bases clipped from V and 1 base from J, the junction kept 3 bases outside the gene matches. The CDR3 is 15 residues long. The CDR3 loop reads CASSFTGGRQETQYF. The CDR3 DNA is TGTGCCAGCAGCTTCACAGGGGGCCGCCAAGAGACCCAGTACTTC.

This clonotype was recorded many times. This rearrangement joins TRBV28 to TRBJ2-3, with D tentatively TRBD2 (6 bases). The CDR3 covers 16 residues. Germline V gene data show CDR1 as MDHEN and CDR2 as SYDVKM. Trimming cost V 2 bases and J 0 bases, with 12 bases left between them. The CDR3 DNA is TGTGCCAGCAGTTTAGGACTAACCTATAGCACAGATACGCAGTATTTT. This encodes CASSLGLTYSTDTQYF.

This clonotype has a handful of counts. Here the CDR3 DNA reads TGCGCCAGCAGCCAAGAACTAAGGATGGGACTAGCGGGCCTCACAGATACGCAGTATTTT. Protein product: CASSQELRMGLAGLTDTQYF. This chain links TRBV4-3 with TRBJ2-3; TRBD2 matches 12 bases. This CDR3 is 20 amino acids long. CDR1 is LGHNA and CDR2 is YSLEER in the germline V gene. V lost 0 bases and J lost 2; bases outside the gene matches: 12.

This clonotype was observed a few times. This rearrangement joins TRBV5-8 to TRBJ2-7, with 9 bases aligning to TRBD1. From germline, CDR1 is SGHTS and CDR2 YDEGEE. The CDR3 has 15 residues. The trim removed 0 bases at V and 5 bases at J, leaving 6 bases unmatched. CDR3 in amino acids: CASSLARDRENEQYF. The CDR3 DNA is TGTGCCAGCAGCTTGGCCCGGGACAGGGAAAACGAGCAGTACTTC.

The chain couples TRBV10-3 to TRBJ2-1; 8 bases fit TRBD2. The CDR3 spans 15 residues. V gave up 6 bases and J gave up 5 bases; unmatched junction bases: 9. Germline values: CDR1 ENHRY, CDR2 SYGVKD. The CDR3 here is CAIRSASGYNNEQFF. DNA of the CDR3: TGTGCCATCAGGTCGGCTAGCGGGTACAACAATGAGCAGTTCTTC.

This clonotype was seen a few times. J is TRBJ2-1 and V is TRBV12-3 or TRBV12-4; D remains ambiguous. The CDR3 has 13 amino acids. The V and J ends lost 4 bases and 8 bases respectively, with 12 bases between them. The chain's CDR3 is CASSSPPGHEQFF. Written as DNA, the CDR3 is TGTGCCAGCAGTTCCCCCCCGGGCCATGAGCAGTTCTTC.

This clonotype has only a few counts. The CDR3 spells CATGYNEQFF. CDR3 bases: TGTGCCACTGGTTACAATGAGCAGTTCTTC. The rearrangement uses TRBV25-1 and TRBJ2-1, with D unresolved. V was trimmed by 10 bases and J by 4 bases, leaving 5 bases between them. The CDR3 totals 10 residues. Per germline, CDR1 MGHDK and CDR2 SYGVNS.

Notes on this clonotype: One end of the junction varies from germline; a read error may be responsible. The V and J genes are TRBV5-1 and TRBJ2-1, with a tentative D call TRBD2 (6 bases). The CDR3 has 14 amino acids. CDR1 is SGHRS and CDR2 is YFSETQ in the germline V gene. DNA of the CDR3: TGCGCCAGCAGCTTGGGGGACTGGTACAACGAGCAGTTCTTC. Its translation is CASSLGDWYNEQFF.

This clonotype was counted between two and nine times. The rearrangement uses TRBV2 and TRBJ2-3; D is unclear. V lost 0 bases and J lost 3, with 10 bases in between. This CDR3 has 15 amino acids. Germline V gives CDR1 SNHLY, CDR2 FYNNEI. This CDR3 reads CASSEAGRRTDTQYF. CDR3 DNA: TGTGCCAGCAGTGAAGCTGGCCGTCGGACAGATACGCAGTATTTT.

J is TRBJ2-2 and V is TRBV6-2 or TRBV6-3, with D possibly TRBD1 on 5 matching bases. V was cut by 8 bases and J by 6 bases, with 13 bases left in between. The germline CDR1 and CDR2 sequences are MNHEY and SVGEGT. The CDR3 extends over 13 amino acids. CDR3 coding DNA: TGTGCCAGCGCAGGGTTCGTCGCCGGGGAGCTGTTTTTT. It encodes CASAGFVAGELFF.

This clonotype was seen a handful of times. J is TRBJ2-2 and V is TRBV9; 7 bases line up with TRBD2. This CDR3 is 15 amino acids long. The V segment lost 4 bases and the J segment 3 bases; nucleotides outside the gene matches: 6. In germline, CDR1 is SGDLS, CDR2 YYNGEE. The CDR3 loop reads CASSTLAEYTGELFF. In DNA, the CDR3 is TGTGCCAGCAGCACCCTAGCGGAGTACACCGGGGAGCTGTTTTTT.

The chain is built from TRBV28 and TRBJ2-5; D tentatively reads TRBD1 or TRBD2 (5 bases each). This CDR3 has 14 residues. Germline V gene data show CDR1 as MDHEN and CDR2 as SYDVKM. Trimming shortened V by 5 bases and J by 7 bases, and 17 bases separated the two germline ends. In DNA form, the CDR3 reads TGTGCCAGCAGTGGGACCAGCGCCATGGGGACCCAGTACTTC. Residues: CASSGTSAMGTQYF.

The chain recombines TRBV9 with TRBJ2-7, with 8 bases lining up with TRBD2. This CDR3 region has 15 residues. V was clipped by 0 bases and J by 2 bases; unmatched bases: 4. Germline-derived CDR1 and CDR2 are SGDLS and YYNGEE. The CDR3 coding sequence is TGTGCCAGCAGCGTAGGTACTAGCGGACCCTACGAGCAGTACTTC. It specifies CASSVGTSGPYEQYF. The full variable domain, with the rest looked up from reference TRBV9 and TRBJ2-7, is DSGVTQTPKHLITATGQRVTLRCSPRSGDLSVYWYQQSLDQGLQFLIQYYNGEERAKGNILERFSAQQFPDLHSELNLSSLELGDSALYFCASSVGTSGPYEQYFGPGTRLTVT.

This clonotype was found a few times. The chain carries TRBV7-9 and TRBJ2-4; 10 positions agree with TRBD1. Germline V gives CDR1 SEHNR, CDR2 FQNEAQ (reference sequence). J lost 8 bases, V lost 5 bases, and 6 bases had no gene match. The CDR3 totals 14 residues. The CDR3 region has the DNA TGTGCCAGCAGCCGCCGGGACAGGGGAGACATTCAGTACTTC. Its translation: CASSRRDRGDIQYF. The whole variable domain, remainder taken from reference TRBV7-9 and TRBJ2-4, is DTGVSQNPRHKITKRGQNVTFRCDPISEHNRLYWYRQTLGQGPEFLTYFQNEAQLEKSRLLSDRFSAERPKGSFSTLEIQRTEQGDSAMYLCASSRRDRGDIQYFGAGTRLSVL.

The CDR3 loop reads CSAFQPGVQETQYF. The CDR3 bases are TGCAGTGCTTTTCAGCCGGGGGTACAAGAGACCCAGTACTTC. The rearrangement uses TRBV20-1 and TRBJ2-5; tentative D call: TRBD2 (6 bases). V gave up 5 bases and J gave up 2 bases, with 15 bases separating them. The CDR3 totals 14 residues. Germline CDR1 DFQATT, CDR2 SNEGSKA (reference sequence).

The rearrangement uses TRBV11-2 and TRBJ1-2, with D uncertain. CDR1 is SGHAT and CDR2 is FQNNGV in the germline V gene. Trimming removed 7 bases at V and 4 bases at J, with 16 bases between. The CDR3 has 14 residues. CDR3 bases: TGTGCCAGCACCCATGGCCCAGCCTCCTATGGCTACACCTTC. Translating it yields CASTHGPASYGYTF.

This clonotype was counted only a few times. The gene calls are TRBV3-1 and TRBJ2-7; TRBD2 matches 11 bases. The germline V gene encodes CDR1 LGHDT and CDR2 YNNKEL (reference sequence). This CDR3 spans 15 amino acids. The V gene end was trimmed by 4 bases and the J gene end by 3 bases; junction bases not matched to a gene: 5. CDR3 sequence (DNA): TGTGCCAGCAGCCTTCCGGGGACTAGCGGCTACGAGCAGTACTTC. Its translation is CASSLPGTSGYEQYF.

The sample holds a few counts of this clonotype. A much bigger clone sits one base away, suggesting this may be a read error. The CDR3 protein is CASSLAPEAFF. As DNA, the CDR3 is TGTGCCAGCAGCTTAGCGCCTGAAGCTTTCTTT. The chain recombines TRBV7-9 with TRBJ1-1; D is ambiguous. V was trimmed by 0 bases and J by 6 bases, leaving 2 bases between them. The CDR3 is made up of 11 amino acids. Germline loops: CDR1 SEHNR, CDR2 FQNEAQ (reference sequence). Full variable domain (outside the CDR3, taken from reference TRBV7-9 and TRBJ1-1): DTGVSQNPRHKITKRGQNVTFRCDPISEHNRLYWYRQTLGQGPEFLTYFQNEAQLEKSRLLSDRFSAERPKGSFSTLEIQRTEQGDSAMYLCASSLAPEAFFGQGTRLTVV.

The chain uses TRBV12-3 or TRBV12-4 and TRBJ1-1; D gene uncertain. The ends were cut back, 3 bases at V and 1 base at J, with 6 bases in the middle. CDR3 length equals 13 residues. CDR3 nucleotides: TGTGCCAGCAGTTTTGAGCGGAACACTGAAGCTTTCTTT. Protein product: CASSFERNTEAFF.

This clonotype has a handful of counts. The rearrangement uses TRBV28 and TRBJ2-3, with D maybe TRBD1 (6 bases). Trimming removed 3 bases at V and 2 bases at J, with 12 bases between. The CDR3 covers 15 residues. Germline CDR1 reads MDHEN; CDR2 reads SYDVKM. The CDR3 coding sequence is TGTGCCAGCAGTTTCGTGAGGGGGTTCACAGATACGCAGTATTTT. This gives the protein CASSFVRGFTDTQYF.

The chain carries TRBV9 and TRBJ2-1; possibly TRBD1 for D (6 bases). Germline loops: CDR1 SGDLS, CDR2 YYNGEE. The CDR3 sequence is 14 residues long. Trimming left V 4 bases short and J 5 bases short, with 13 bases between. The CDR3 is CASSRTNRDNEQFF. The CDR3 nucleotides read TGTGCCAGCAGCCGTACGAACAGGGACAATGAGCAGTTCTTC.

The gene calls are TRBV5-1 and TRBJ2-5, with D maybe TRBD2 (6 bases). The germline CDR1 and CDR2 sequences are SGHRS and YFSETQ. The ends were cut back, 5 bases at V and 2 bases at J, with 13 bases in the middle. The CDR3 is made up of 14 amino acids. The CDR3 DNA reads as TGCGCCAGCAGAGGGACTCCTTCTCAAGAGACCCAGTACTTC. Its protein is CASRGTPSQETQYF.

CDR3 sequence reads: CAISDGTGGADYGYTF. DNA of the CDR3: TGTGCCATCAGTGACGGGACAGGGGGCGCGGACTATGGCTACACCTTC. The chain couples TRBV10-3 to TRBJ1-2; TRBD1 agrees at 12 bases. The junction had 5 bases not matched to a gene; V was cut back by 3 bases and J by 3 bases. The CDR3 consists of 16 residues. CDR1 is ENHRY and CDR2 is SYGVKD in the germline V gene.